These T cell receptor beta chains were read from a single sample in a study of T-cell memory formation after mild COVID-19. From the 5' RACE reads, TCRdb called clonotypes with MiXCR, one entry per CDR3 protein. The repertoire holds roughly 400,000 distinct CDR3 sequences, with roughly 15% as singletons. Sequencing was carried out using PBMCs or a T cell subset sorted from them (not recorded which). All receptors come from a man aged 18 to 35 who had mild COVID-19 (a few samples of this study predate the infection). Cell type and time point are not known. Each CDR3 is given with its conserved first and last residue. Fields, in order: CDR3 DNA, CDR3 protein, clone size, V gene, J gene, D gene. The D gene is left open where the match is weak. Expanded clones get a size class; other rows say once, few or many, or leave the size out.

CDR3 DNA: TGTGCCAGCAGTTACACCGGGAGAGGGACCGGGGAGCTGTTTTTT
CDR3 protein: CASSYTGRGTGELFF
clone size: NA
V gene: TRBV6-2/TRBV6-3
J gene: TRBJ2-2
D gene: NA

CDR3 DNA: TGTGACATCAGTGGTCTCCAGAATGAAAAACTGTTTTTT
CDR3 protein: CDISGLQNEKLFF
clone size: NA
V gene: TRBV10-3
J gene: TRBJ1-4
D gene: NA

CDR3 DNA: TGTGCCAGCAGCTTAGTCCTAGCTGCAGAGACCCAGTACTTC
CDR3 protein: CASSLVLAAETQYF
clone size: NA
V gene: TRBV11-2
J gene: TRBJ2-5
D gene: NA

CDR3 DNA: TGTGCCAGCAGCCCTGCGGGGGGGGGTCAGCCCCAGCATTTT
CDR3 protein: CASSPAGGGQPQHF
clone size: few
V gene: TRBV28
J gene: TRBJ1-5
D gene: NA

CDR3 DNA: TGTGCCAGCTCGCCCCAAGACGGTCTTTCGTTCCACACCATATATTTT
CDR3 protein: CASSPQDGLSFHTIYF
clone size: NA
V gene: TRBV18
J gene: TRBJ1-3
D gene: NA

CDR3 DNA: TGTGCCAGCCTAGAAAGGACAGGGAATGAGCAGTTCTTC
CDR3 protein: CASLERTGNEQFF
clone size: few
V gene: TRBV19
J gene: TRBJ2-1
D gene: TRBD1

CDR3 DNA: TGTGCCAGCTTCTTCGTGAGGGGAACTCCGCCCGAAGAGACCCAGTACTTC
CDR3 protein: CASFFVRGTPPEETQYF
clone size: few
V gene: TRBV2
J gene: TRBJ2-5
D gene: NA

CDR3 DNA: TGCGCCAGCAGCCGAGGGGGGCCGGACAATCAGCCCCAGCATTTT
CDR3 protein: CASSRGGPDNQPQHF
clone size: NA
V gene: TRBV4-1
J gene: TRBJ1-5
D gene: NA

CDR3 DNA: TGTGCCAGCAGTTTAAGACAGGGAAGGATCTATGGCTACACCTTC
CDR3 protein: CASSLRQGRIYGYTF
clone size: NA
V gene: TRBV12-3/TRBV12-4
J gene: TRBJ1-2
D gene: TRBD1

CDR3 DNA: TGTGCCAGCAGCTTAGCAGGGGAGGGAATTGACACTGAAGCTTTCTTT
CDR3 protein: CASSLAGEGIDTEAFF
clone size: few
V gene: TRBV7-2
J gene: TRBJ1-1
D gene: NA

CDR3 DNA: TGTGCCAGTAGATTCATCGACAGGGAGTCCTACGAGCAGTACTTC
CDR3 protein: CASRFIDRESYEQYF
clone size: NA
V gene: TRBV19
J gene: TRBJ2-7
D gene: TRBD1

CDR3 DNA: TGTGCCAGTCAGGGCCCCCAAGAGACCCAGTACTTC
CDR3 protein: CASQGPQETQYF
clone size: NA
V gene: TRBV2
J gene: TRBJ2-5
D gene: NA

CDR3 DNA: TGTGCCAGCAGCTCGCACACCCCCAGGGGAGACACCGGGGAGCTGTTTTTT
CDR3 protein: CASSSHTPRGDTGELFF
clone size: NA
V gene: TRBV7-3
J gene: TRBJ2-2
D gene: NA

CDR3 DNA: TGTGCCAGCAGCAGTCAGGGTCGGGTCGATTCACCCCTCCACTTT
CDR3 protein: CASSSQGRVDSPLHF
clone size: NA
V gene: TRBV7-2
J gene: TRBJ1-6
D gene: NA

CDR3 DNA: TGTGCCAGCAGCTCCCGGGGACTAGCGGACAATGAGCAGTTCTTC
CDR3 protein: CASSSRGLADNEQFF
clone size: few
V gene: TRBV7-3
J gene: TRBJ2-1
D gene: TRBD2

CDR3 DNA: TGTGCCAGCAGCCACCGCGGGACAGTCTCTAACTTC
CDR3 protein: CASSHRGTVSNF
clone size: NA
V gene: TRBV11-1
J gene: TRBJ1-2
D gene: TRBD1

CDR3 DNA: TGTGCCAGCAGCCTTCGACTAGCGGAGACCCAGTACTTC
CDR3 protein: CASSLRLAETQYF
clone size: many
V gene: TRBV3-1
J gene: TRBJ2-5
D gene: TRBD2

CDR3 DNA: TGTGCCAGCAATAAACAGGGGGCGGGCGAGCAGTACTTC
CDR3 protein: CASNKQGAGEQYF
clone size: NA
V gene: TRBV27
J gene: TRBJ2-7
D gene: TRBD1

CDR3 DNA: TGTGCCAGCAGCTCGGGAAGCCGGGGACAAGAGACCCAGTACTTC
CDR3 protein: CASSSGSRGQETQYF
clone size: NA
V gene: TRBV7-7
J gene: TRBJ2-5
D gene: NA

CDR3 DNA: TGTGCCAGCAGTGAAGGGTCGATGGGGGTATCTCAGCCCCAGCATTTT
CDR3 protein: CASSEGSMGVSQPQHF
clone size: NA
V gene: TRBV6-2/TRBV6-3
J gene: TRBJ1-5
D gene: NA

CDR3 DNA: TGCGCCAGCAGCCAAGATCCAGGGGACTATGGCTACACCTTC
CDR3 protein: CASSQDPGDYGYTF
clone size: NA
V gene: TRBV4-1
J gene: TRBJ1-2
D gene: NA

CDR3 DNA: TGTGCCACCAGCAGAAACAGGGGGTCCGGGGAGCTGTTTTTT
CDR3 protein: CATSRNRGSGELFF
clone size: many
V gene: TRBV15
J gene: TRBJ2-2
D gene: TRBD1

CDR3 DNA: TGTGCCACCAGTGATCCCAATGGCTACACCTTC
CDR3 protein: CATSDPNGYTF
clone size: NA
V gene: TRBV24-1
J gene: TRBJ1-2
D gene: NA

CDR3 DNA: TGCGCCAGCAGCGCAGGGGACAGCACAGATACGCAGTATTTT
CDR3 protein: CASSAGDSTDTQYF
clone size: few
V gene: TRBV5-1
J gene: TRBJ2-3
D gene: NA

CDR3 DNA: TGTGCCAGCAGACCAACGGACAGGGGGAATTCACCCCTCCACTTT
CDR3 protein: CASRPTDRGNSPLHF
clone size: few
V gene: TRBV2
J gene: TRBJ1-6
D gene: TRBD1

CDR3 DNA: TGCAGTGCTAGAGGGCGGGGGGCCGAAGATACGCAGTATTTT
CDR3 protein: CSARGRGAEDTQYF
clone size: few
V gene: TRBV20-1
J gene: TRBJ2-3
D gene: TRBD2

CDR3 DNA: TGTGCCAGCAGCTTAGGAAAGTACACTGAAGCTTTCTTT
CDR3 protein: CASSLGKYTEAFF
clone size: few
V gene: TRBV7-6
J gene: TRBJ1-1
D gene: NA

CDR3 DNA: TGTGCCACCAGTGAACCCGGACCTGAGGCAGATACGCAGTATTTT
CDR3 protein: CATSEPGPEADTQYF
clone size: few
V gene: TRBV24-1
J gene: TRBJ2-3
D gene: NA

CDR3 DNA: TGTGCCACCGAGGACAGGGGCCAAGAGACCCAGTACTTC
CDR3 protein: CATEDRGQETQYF
clone size: NA
V gene: TRBV28
J gene: TRBJ2-5
D gene: TRBD1

CDR3 DNA: TGCGCCAGCAGCTTGGCCGGAGGGGGCCGATCACCCCTCCACTTT
CDR3 protein: CASSLAGGGRSPLHF
clone size: few
V gene: TRBV5-1
J gene: TRBJ1-6
D gene: TRBD1

CDR3 DNA: TGTGCCAGCAGCTACACACCTGGAAACACCATATATTTT
CDR3 protein: CASSYTPGNTIYF
clone size: NA
V gene: TRBV11-2
J gene: TRBJ1-3
D gene: NA